These 5 T cell receptor beta chains share one sample of origin, sequenced in a study of spatial heterogeneity in lung cancer. Study-wide findings and caveats: Mutation tallies in tumors tracked expanded intratumoral alpha and beta TCR counts.

One entry per CDR3 protein, called by TCRdb with MiXCR from the 5' RACE reads. Of over 10,000 distinct CDR3 sequences in the sample, 5.1% were seen once. The antigens of these receptors remain unknown. Time point meaning: sample taken at primary tumor resection. Source: lung tumor tissue, taken at surgery. Receptors were obtained from a male donor with early-stage non-small cell lung cancer.

This clonotype qualifies as medium-sized. This beta chain came through as a stray read in a library set up for alpha chains, and its size says little. The chain has TRBV4-3 and TRBJ2-3; 12 positions match TRBD2. The CDR3 runs to 17 residues. V was pared by 2 bases and J by 3 bases, with 6 bases of the junction left unmatched. Germline CDR1 and CDR2: LGHNA and YSLEER. This chain's CDR3 is CASSQRQTSGGTDTQYF. For the CDR3, the DNA is TGCGCCAGCAGCCAACGACAGACTAGCGGGGGAACAGATACGCAGTATTTT.

In its sample, this clonotype ranks as medium-sized. The library was designed around alpha chains, so this beta chain is a stray read whose abundance carries little weight. The chain is built from TRBV20-1 and TRBJ2-3; 14 bases agree with TRBD2. V lost 4 bases to trimming and J lost 2 bases; unmatched junction nucleotides: 2. This CDR3 is 15 amino acids long. Germline values: CDR1 DFQATT, CDR2 SNEGSKA (reference sequence). This CDR3 is CSATGLAGDTDTQYF. For the CDR3, the DNA is TGCAGTGCTACGGGACTAGCGGGGGACACAGATACGCAGTATTTT.

This clonotype was found many times. Being off target in a library aimed at alpha chains, this beta chain has a size of little meaning. The chain combines TRBV6-1 with TRBJ2-7; D is unclear. CDR3 length equals 14 residues. Germline V CDR1 and CDR2: MNHNS, SASEGT. V gave up 4 bases and J gave up 0 bases, with 10 bases separating them. CDR3: CASSAVPGSYEQYF. The CDR3 region has the DNA TGTGCCAGCAGTGCTGTTCCGGGCTCCTACGAGCAGTACTTC.

This clonotype appeared many times. This beta chain slipped into a library made for alpha chains as a stray read, so its size is not meaningful. V is TRBV4-2 and J is TRBJ1-1; 8 nucleotides align to TRBD1. Germline lookup yields CDR1 LGHNA and CDR2 YNFKEQ. V lost 4 bases and J lost 1; bases outside the gene matches: 5. The CDR3 consists of 15 residues. CDR3 sequence (DNA): TGTGCCAGCAGCCTCCAGGGGGCGAAGAACACTGAAGCTTTCTTT. Its protein product is CASSLQGAKNTEAFF.

This clonotype has at least ten counts. Within a library made for alpha chains, this beta chain is off target, and its count is uninformative. The rearrangement uses TRBV6-2 or TRBV6-3 and TRBJ2-7; D is perhaps TRBD1 (8 bases). V was pared by 2 bases and J by 5 bases, with 16 bases between. This CDR3 contains 15 residues. Germline assignment: CDR1 MNHEY and CDR2 SVGEGT. CDR3 DNA: TGTGCCAGCAGTTACCGAGACAGGGGAGGGCACGAGCAGTACTTC. This codes for CASSYRDRGGHEQYF.